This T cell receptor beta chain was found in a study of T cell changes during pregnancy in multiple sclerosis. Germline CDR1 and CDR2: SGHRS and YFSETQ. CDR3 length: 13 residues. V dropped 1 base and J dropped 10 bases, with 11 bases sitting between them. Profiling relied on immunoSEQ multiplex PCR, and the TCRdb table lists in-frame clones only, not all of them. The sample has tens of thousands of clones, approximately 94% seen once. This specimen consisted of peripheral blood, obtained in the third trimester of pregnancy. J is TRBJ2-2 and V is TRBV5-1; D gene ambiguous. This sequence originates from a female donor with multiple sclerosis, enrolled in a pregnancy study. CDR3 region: CASSLNEAEELFF. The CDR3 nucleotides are TGCGCCAGCAGCTTGAACGAGGCAGAGGAGCTGTTTTTT.